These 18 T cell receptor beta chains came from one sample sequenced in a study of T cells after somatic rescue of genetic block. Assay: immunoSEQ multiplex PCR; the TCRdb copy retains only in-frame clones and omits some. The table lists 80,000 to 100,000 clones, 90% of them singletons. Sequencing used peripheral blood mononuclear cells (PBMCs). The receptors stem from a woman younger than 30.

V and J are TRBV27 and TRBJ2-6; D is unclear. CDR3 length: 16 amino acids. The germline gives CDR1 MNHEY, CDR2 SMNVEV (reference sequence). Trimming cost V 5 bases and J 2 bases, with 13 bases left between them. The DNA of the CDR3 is TGTGCCAGCAGTCCAAGGACGGATACTGGGGCCAACGTCCTGACTTTC. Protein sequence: CASSPRTDTGANVLTF.

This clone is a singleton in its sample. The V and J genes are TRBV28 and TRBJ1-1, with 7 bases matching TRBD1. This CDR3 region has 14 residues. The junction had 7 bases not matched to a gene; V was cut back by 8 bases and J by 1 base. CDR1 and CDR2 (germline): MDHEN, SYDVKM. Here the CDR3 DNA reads TGTGCCAGCGTCCCCGACAGGGCGAACACTGAAGCTTTCTTT. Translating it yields CASVPDRANTEAFF.

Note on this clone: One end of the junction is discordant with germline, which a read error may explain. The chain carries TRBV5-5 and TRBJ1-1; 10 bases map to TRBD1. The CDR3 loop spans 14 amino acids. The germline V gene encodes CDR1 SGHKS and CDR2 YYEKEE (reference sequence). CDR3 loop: CASSPGQGNAEAFF. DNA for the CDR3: TGTGCCAGCAGCCCGGGACAGGGGAACGCTGAAGCTTTCTTT.

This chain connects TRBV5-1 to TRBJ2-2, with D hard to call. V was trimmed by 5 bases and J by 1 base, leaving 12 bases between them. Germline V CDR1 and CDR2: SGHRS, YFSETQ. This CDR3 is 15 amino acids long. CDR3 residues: CASRRTGLNTGELFF. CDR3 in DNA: TGCGCCAGCAGAAGGACGGGCCTGAACACCGGGGAGCTGTTTTTT.

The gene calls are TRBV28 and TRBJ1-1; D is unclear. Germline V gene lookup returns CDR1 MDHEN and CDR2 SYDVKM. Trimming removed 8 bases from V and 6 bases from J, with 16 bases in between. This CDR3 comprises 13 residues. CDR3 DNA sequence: TGTGCCAGCCATCCCACTGGGCCCCCTGAAGCTTTCTTT. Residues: CASHPTGPPEAFF.

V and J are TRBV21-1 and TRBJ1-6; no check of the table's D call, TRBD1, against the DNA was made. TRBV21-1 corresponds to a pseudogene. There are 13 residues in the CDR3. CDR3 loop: CATRTGRNSPLHF. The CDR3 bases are TGTGCCACGCGGACAGGGAGAAATTCACCCCTCCACTTT.

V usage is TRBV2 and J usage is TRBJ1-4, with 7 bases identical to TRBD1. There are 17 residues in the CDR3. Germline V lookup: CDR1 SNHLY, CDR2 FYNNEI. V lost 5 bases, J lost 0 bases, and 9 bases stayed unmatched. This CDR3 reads CASSSPGTATTNEKLFF. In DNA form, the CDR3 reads TGTGCCAGCAGTTCCCCCGGGACAGCCACAACTAATGAAAAACTGTTTTTT.

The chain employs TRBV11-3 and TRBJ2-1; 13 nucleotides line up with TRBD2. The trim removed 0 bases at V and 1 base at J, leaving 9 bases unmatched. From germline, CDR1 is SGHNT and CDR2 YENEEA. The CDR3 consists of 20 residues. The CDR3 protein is CASSLDTRLAGGRSYNEQFF. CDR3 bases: TGTGCCAGCAGCTTAGATACACGACTAGCGGGAGGCCGTTCCTACAATGAGCAGTTCTTC.

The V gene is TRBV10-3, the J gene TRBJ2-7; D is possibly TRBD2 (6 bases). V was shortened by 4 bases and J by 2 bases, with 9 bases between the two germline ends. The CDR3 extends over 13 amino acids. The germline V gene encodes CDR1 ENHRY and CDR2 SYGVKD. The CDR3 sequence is CAISGTGAYEQYF. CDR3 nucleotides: TGTGCCATCAGTGGTACGGGAGCCTACGAGCAGTACTTC.

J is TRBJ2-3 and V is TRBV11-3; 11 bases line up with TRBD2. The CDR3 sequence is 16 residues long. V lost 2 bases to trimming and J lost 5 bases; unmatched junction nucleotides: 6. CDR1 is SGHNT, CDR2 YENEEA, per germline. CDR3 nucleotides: TGTGCCAGCAGCTTAATAGCGGGAGGGCGGGGAGATACGCAGTATTTT. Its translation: CASSLIAGGRGDTQYF. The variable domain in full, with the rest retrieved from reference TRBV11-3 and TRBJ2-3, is EAGVVQSPRYKIIEKKQPVAFWCNPISGHNTLYWYLQNLGQGPELLIRYENEEAVDDSQLPKDRFSAERLKGVDSTLKIQPAELGDSAVYLCASSLIAGGRGDTQYFGPGTRLTVL.

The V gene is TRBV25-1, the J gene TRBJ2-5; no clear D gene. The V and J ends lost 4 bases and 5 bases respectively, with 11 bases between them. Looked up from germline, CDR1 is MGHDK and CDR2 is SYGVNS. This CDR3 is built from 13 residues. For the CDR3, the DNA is TGTGCCAGCAGTGTGGGCCACGGGGAGACCCAGTACTTC. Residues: CASSVGHGETQYF. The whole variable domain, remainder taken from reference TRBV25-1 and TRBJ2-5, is EADIYQTPRYLVIGTGKKITLECSQTMGHDKMYWYQQDPGMELHLIHYSYGVNSTEKGDLSSESTVSRIRTEHFPLTLESARPSHTSQYLCASSVGHGETQYFGPGTRLLVL.

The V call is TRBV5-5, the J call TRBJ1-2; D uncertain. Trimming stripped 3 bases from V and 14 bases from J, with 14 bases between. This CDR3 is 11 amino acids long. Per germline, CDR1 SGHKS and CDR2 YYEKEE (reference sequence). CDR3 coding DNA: TGTGCCAGCAGCTACGAGGAGACCCCTACCTTC. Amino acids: CASSYEETPTF. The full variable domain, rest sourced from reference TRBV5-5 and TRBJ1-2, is DAGVTQSPTHLIKTRGQQVTLRCSPISGHKSVSWYQQVLGQGPQFIFQYYEKEERGRGNFPDRFSARQFPNYSSELNVNALLLGDSALYLCASSYEETPTFGSGTRLTVV.

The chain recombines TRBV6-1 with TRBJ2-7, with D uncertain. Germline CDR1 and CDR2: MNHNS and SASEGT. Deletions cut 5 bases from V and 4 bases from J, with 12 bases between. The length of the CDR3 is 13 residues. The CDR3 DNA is TGTGCCAGCAGTCCTTCCGGGCCTTACGAGCAGTACTTC. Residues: CASSPSGPYEQYF.

In DNA form, the CDR3 reads TGTGCCACCAGCAGAGATTACGGAGGGGCTGGAAACACCATATATTTT. Translation gives CATSRDYGGAGNTIYF. This chain uses TRBV15 with TRBJ1-3; weak D call: TRBD1 (5 bases). Germline V gene lookup returns CDR1 LNHNV and CDR2 YYDKDF (reference sequence). Deletions cut 0 bases from V and 2 bases from J, with 11 bases between. The CDR3 length is 16 residues.

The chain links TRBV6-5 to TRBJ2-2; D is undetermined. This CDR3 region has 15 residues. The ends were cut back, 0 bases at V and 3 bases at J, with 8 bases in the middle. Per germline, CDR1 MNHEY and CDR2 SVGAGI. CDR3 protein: CASSYSRPHTGELFF. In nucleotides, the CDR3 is TGTGCCAGCAGTTACTCACGGCCTCACACCGGGGAGCTGTTTTTT.

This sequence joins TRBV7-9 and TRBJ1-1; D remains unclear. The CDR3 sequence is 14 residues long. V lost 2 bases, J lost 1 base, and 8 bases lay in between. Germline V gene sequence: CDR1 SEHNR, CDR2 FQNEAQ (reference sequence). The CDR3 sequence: CASSLRPENTEAFF. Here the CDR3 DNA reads TGTGCCAGCAGCTTAAGACCCGAGAACACTGAAGCTTTCTTT.

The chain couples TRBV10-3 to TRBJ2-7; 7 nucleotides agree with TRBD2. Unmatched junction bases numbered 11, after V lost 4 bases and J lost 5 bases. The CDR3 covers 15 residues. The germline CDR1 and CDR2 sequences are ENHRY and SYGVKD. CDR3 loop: CAISGGRAGSHEQYF. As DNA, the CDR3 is TGTGCCATCAGTGGAGGCCGAGCGGGAAGCCACGAGCAGTACTTC.

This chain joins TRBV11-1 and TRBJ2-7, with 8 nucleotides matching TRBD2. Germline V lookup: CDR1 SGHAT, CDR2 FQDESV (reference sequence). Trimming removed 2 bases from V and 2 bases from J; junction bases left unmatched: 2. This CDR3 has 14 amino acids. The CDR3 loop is CASSLTSGTYEQYF. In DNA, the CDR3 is TGTGCCAGCAGCTTAACTAGCGGTACCTACGAGCAGTACTTC.